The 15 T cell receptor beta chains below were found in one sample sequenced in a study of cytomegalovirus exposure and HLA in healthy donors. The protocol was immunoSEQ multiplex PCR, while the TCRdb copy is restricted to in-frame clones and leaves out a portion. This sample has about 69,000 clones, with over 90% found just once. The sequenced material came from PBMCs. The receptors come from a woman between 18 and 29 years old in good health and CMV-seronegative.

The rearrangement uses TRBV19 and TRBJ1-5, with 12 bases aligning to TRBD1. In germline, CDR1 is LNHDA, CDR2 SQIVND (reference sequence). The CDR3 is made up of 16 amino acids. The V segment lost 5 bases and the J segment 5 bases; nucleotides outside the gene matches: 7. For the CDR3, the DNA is TGTGCCAGTAGTTTGGGGACAGGGGGCGCGGATCAGCCCCAGCATTTT. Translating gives CASSLGTGGADQPQHF.

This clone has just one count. The CDR3 bases are TGTGCCACCAGCAGAGGGCGGGTCAATCAGCCCCAGCATTTT. The encoded protein is CATSRGRVNQPQHF. The chain uses TRBV15 and TRBJ1-5, with D unresolved. The CDR3 has 14 residues. The V end lost 1 base, the J end lost 3 bases, and 7 bases lay between the germline ends. Germline loops: CDR1 LNHNV, CDR2 YYDKDF (reference sequence). The full variable domain, with the rest looked up from reference TRBV15 and TRBJ1-5, is DAMVIQNPRYQVTQFGKPVTLSCSQTLNHNVMYWYQQKSSQAPKLLFHYYDKDFNNEADTPDNFQSRRPNTSFCFLDIRSPGLGDTAMYLCATSRGRVNQPQHFGDGTRLSIL.

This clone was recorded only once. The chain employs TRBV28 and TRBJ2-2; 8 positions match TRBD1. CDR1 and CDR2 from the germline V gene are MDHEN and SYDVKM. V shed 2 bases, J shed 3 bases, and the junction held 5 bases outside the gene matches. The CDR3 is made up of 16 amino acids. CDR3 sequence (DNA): TGTGCCAGCAGTTTAACCGGGACAGGTCACACCGGGGAGCTGTTTTTT. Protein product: CASSLTGTGHTGELFF.

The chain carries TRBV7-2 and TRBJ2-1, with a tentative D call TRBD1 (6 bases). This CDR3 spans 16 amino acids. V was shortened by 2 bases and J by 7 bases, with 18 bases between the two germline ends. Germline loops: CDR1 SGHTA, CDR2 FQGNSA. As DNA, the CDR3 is TGTGCCAGCAGCTTAATGAAGGTCCAGGGGTGGAATGAGCAGTTCTTC. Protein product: CASSLMKVQGWNEQFF.

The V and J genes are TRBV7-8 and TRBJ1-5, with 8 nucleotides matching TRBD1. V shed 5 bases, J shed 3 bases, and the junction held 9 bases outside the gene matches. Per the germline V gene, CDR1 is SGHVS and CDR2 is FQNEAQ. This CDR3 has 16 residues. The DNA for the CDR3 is TGTGCCAGCAGCCCATTCCGGGGACAGGTCAATCAGCCCCAGCATTTT. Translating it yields CASSPFRGQVNQPQHF. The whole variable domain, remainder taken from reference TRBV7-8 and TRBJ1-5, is GAGVSQSPRYKVAKRGQDVALRCDPISGHVSLFWYQQALGQGPEFLTYFQNEAQLDKSGLPSDRFFAERPEGSVSTLKIQRTQQEDSAVYLCASSPFRGQVNQPQHFGDGTRLSIL.

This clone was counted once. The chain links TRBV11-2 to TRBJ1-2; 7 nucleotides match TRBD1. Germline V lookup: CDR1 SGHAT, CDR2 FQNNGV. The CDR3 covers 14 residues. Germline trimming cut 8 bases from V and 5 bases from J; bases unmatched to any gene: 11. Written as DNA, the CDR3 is TGTGCCAGCCGCTACGGGGCAGGGGGATATGGCTACACCTTC. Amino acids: CASRYGAGGYGYTF.

Written as DNA, the CDR3 is TGTGCCATCAGTGCGGGGAACTATGGCTACACCTTC. This sequence encodes CAISAGNYGYTF. The chain has TRBV10-3 and TRBJ1-2; D is ambiguous. Germline V gene data show CDR1 as ENHRY and CDR2 as SYGVKD. The CDR3 is made up of 12 amino acids. Deletions cut 4 bases from V and 2 bases from J, with 5 bases between.

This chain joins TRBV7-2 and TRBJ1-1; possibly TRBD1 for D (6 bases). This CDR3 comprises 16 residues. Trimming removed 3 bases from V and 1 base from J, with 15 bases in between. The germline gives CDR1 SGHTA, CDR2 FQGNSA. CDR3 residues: CASSFKGGLGNTEAFF. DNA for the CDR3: TGTGCCAGCAGCTTTAAGGGGGGGCTTGGGAACACTGAAGCTTTCTTT.

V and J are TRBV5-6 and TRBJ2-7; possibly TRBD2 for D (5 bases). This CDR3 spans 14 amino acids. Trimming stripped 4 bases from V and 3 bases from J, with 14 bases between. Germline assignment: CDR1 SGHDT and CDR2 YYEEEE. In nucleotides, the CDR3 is TGTGCCAGCAGCCCCCCCGGGGAGCACTACGAGCAGTACTTC. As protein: CASSPPGEHYEQYF.

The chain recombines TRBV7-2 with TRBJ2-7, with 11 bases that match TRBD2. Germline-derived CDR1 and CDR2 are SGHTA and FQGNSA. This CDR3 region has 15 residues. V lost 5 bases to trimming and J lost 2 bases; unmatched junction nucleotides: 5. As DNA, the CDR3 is TGTGCCAGCAGCCCGATAGCGGGGGGGACCTACGAGCAGTACTTC. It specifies CASSPIAGGTYEQYF.

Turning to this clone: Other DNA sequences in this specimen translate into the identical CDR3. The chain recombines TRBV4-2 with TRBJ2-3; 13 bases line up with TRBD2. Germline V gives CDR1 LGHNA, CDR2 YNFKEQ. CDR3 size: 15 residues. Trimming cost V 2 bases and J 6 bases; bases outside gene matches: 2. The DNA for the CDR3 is TGTGCCAGCAGCCAAACACTAGCGGGGGGGGATACGCAGTATTTT. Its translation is CASSQTLAGGDTQYF.

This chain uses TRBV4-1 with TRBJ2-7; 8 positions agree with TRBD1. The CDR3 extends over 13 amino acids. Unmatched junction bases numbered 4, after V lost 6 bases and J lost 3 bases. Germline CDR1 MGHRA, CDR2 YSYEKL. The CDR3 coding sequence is TGCGCCAGCAGTCTTACAGGGGGCTACGAGCAGTACTTC. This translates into CASSLTGGYEQYF.

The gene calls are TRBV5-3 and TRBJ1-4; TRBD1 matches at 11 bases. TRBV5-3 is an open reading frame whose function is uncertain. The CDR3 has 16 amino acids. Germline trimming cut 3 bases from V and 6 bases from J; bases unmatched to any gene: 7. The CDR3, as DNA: TGTGCCAGAAGCTGGGGACAGGGGGGTTTTTATGAAAAACTGTTTTTT. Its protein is CARSWGQGGFYEKLFF.

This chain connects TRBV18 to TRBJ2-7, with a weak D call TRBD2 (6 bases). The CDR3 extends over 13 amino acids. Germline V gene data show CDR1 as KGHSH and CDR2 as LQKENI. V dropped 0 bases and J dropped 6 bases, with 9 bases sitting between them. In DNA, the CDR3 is TGTGCCAGCTCACCACCTCGGGAGCGCGAGCAGTACTTC. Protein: CASSPPREREQYF.

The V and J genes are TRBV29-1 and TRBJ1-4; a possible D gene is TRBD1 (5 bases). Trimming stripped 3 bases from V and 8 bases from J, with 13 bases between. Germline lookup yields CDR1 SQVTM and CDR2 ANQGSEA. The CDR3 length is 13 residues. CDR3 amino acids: CSVEGQGSEKLFF. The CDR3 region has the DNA TGCAGCGTTGAGGGGCAGGGAAGCGAAAAACTGTTTTTT.